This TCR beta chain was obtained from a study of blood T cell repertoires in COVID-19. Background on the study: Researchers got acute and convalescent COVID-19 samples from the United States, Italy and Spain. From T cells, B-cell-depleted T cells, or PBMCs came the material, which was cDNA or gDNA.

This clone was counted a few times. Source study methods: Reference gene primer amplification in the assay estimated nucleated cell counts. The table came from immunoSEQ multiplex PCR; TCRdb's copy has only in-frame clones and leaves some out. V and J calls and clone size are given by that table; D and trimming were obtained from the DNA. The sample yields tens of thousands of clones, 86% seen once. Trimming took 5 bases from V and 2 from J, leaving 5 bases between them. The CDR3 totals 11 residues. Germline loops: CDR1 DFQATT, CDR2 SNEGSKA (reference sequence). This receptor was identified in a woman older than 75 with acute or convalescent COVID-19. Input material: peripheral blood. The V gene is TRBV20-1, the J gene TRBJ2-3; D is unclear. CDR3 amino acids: CSARATDTQYF. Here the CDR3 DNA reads TGCAGTGCTCGCGCCACAGATACGCAGTATTTT.